This TCR beta chain came from a study of shared clonotypes between healthy human individuals. Broader study findings: Against clonotypes common to all four donors, non-shared ones had lower generation probabilities.

CDR1 is SGHNT and CDR2 is YYREEE in the germline V gene (reference sequence). CDR3 length: 12 residues. V shed 4 bases, J shed 7 bases, and the junction held 5 bases outside the gene matches. Regarding this clone: What it recognizes is unknown.

For sorted subsets, approximately 200 ng DNA per replicate equaled approximately 32,000 T cell genomes. Clones were read by immunoSEQ multiplex PCR, and TCRdb kept only the in-frame ones, dropping some. The sample carries around 2,000,000 clones, 85% to 95% recorded once. As defined, naive CD8 cells were CD45RO-negative and positively selected for CCR7, with terminally differentiated effector memory CD45RA+ cells excluded. The sequence came from a man younger than 35 in good health. This rearrangement joins TRBV5-4 to TRBJ2-7, with TRBD2 identical over 7 bases. The sample taken for sequencing was naive CD8+ T cells sorted from blood. As DNA, the CDR3 is TGTGCCAGCAGCGTCTCTAGCGGAGAGCAGTACTTC. As protein: CASSVSSGEQYF. The whole variable domain, filled in from reference TRBV5-4 and TRBJ2-7, reads ETGVTQSPTHLIKTRGQQVTLRCSSQSGHNTVSWYQQALGQGPQFIFQYYREEENGRGNFPPRFSGLQFPNYSSELNVNALELDDSALYLCASSVSSGEQYFGPGTRLTVT.